This paragraph covers one T cell receptor beta chain sequence. Residents of approximately 25 US areas, aged about 18 to 95 years, made up the participants. Participants' own reports of clinical history determined their cohort assignment. These data belong to a study of blood T cell repertoires in COVID-19. V lost 4 bases and J 8 bases, leaving 16 bases between the germline ends. CDR1 and CDR2 from the germline V gene are SGHNT and YYREEE (reference sequence). The CDR3 is made up of 14 amino acids. Under the authors' procedure: Amplifying reference gene primers gave estimates of nucleated cell counts. The protocol was immunoSEQ multiplex PCR, while the TCRdb copy is restricted to in-frame clones and leaves out a portion. V, J and clone size were drawn from that table, and D and trimming were deduced from the DNA. The repertoire consists of approximately 470,000 clones, with about 85% occurring once and the leading ten covering 0.7%.

Sequences were obtained from PBMCs or T cells enriched from blood (not recorded which). The clonotype was recovered from a woman between 18 and 29 years old who had recovered from COVID-19. The V and J genes are TRBV5-4 and TRBJ2-1, with D possibly TRBD1 on 5 matching bases. CDR3 sequence (DNA): TGTGCCAGCAGCCTTTGGCAGGGTGGGGATGAGCAGTTCTTC. It translates to CASSLWQGGDEQFF.